These T cell receptor beta chains were read from a single sample in a study of blood T cell repertoires in COVID-19. Assay used: immunoSEQ multiplex PCR; TCRdb lists only in-frame clones, some missing. The repertoire holds about 39,000 clones, with around 85% as singletons. Sequenced: peripheral blood. All receptors come from a man between 35 and 55 years old with active COVID-19. Both conserved end residues are part of each CDR3. The D gene is left open where the match is weak. The size of a clone is reported for some rows only, either as once, few or many, or as a class for expanded clones.

>once|TRBD2|TRBV28|TRBJ2-2
TGTGCCAGCAGTTTAAGACTAGCGGGAGTAACCGGGGAGCTGTTTTTT
CASSLRLAGVTGELFF
>-|-|TRBV3-1/TRBV3-2|TRBJ1-4
TGTGCCAGCAGCCAAGGCGGGGCAGGGAGGGATGAAAAACTGTTTTTT
CASSQGGAGRDEKLFF
>-|TRBD2|TRBV30|TRBJ2-5
TGTGCCTGGAGTGTACTAGCGGGAGGGCCGGGGGAGACCCAGTACTTC
CAWSVLAGGPGETQYF
>-|TRBD1|TRBV2|TRBJ2-3
TGTGCCAGCAGCCGTCAGGGGGCGCGCACAGATACGCAGTATTTT
CASSRQGARTDTQYF
>-|TRBD1|TRBV28|TRBJ1-2
TGTGCCAGCAGTTTGCCGGGACAGGGGACCTACACCTTC
CASSLPGQGTYTF
>-|TRBD2|TRBV10-3|TRBJ2-2
TGTGCCATCAGTGATTGGAGTAGCGGGAGCCACACCGGGGAGCTGTTTTTT
CAISDWSSGSHTGELFF
>-|TRBD2|TRBV28|TRBJ2-7
TGTGCCAGCAGTTTATTCCGAGTGGGAGGGCCCTCCTACGAGCAGTACTTC
CASSLFRVGGPSYEQYF
>few|-|TRBV20-1|TRBJ2-3
TGCAGTGCTCTATATCCGGATACGCAGTATTTT
CSALYPDTQYF
>-|TRBD1|TRBV10-2|TRBJ1-2
TGCGCCAGCAGTGACAGGGGGAACTATGGCTACACCTTC
CASSDRGNYGYTF
>-|TRBD1|TRBV7-9|TRBJ2-3
TGTGCCATAGACAGGGATAGCACAGATACGCAGTATTTT
CAIDRDSTDTQYF
>-|-|TRBV19|TRBJ2-3
TGTGCCAGTAGTACGGGTGCCCCAGATACGCAGTATTTT
CASSTGAPDTQYF
>-|-|TRBV5-1|TRBJ1-6
TGCGCCAGCAGCTTGCGGCAGGGGTGGGATTCACCCCTCCACTTT
CASSLRQGWDSPLHF
>-|TRBD2|TRBV5-1|TRBJ2-1
TGCGCCTCAATAAGCGGGACTAGCGGGTTTTACAATGAGCAGTTCTTC
CASISGTSGFYNEQFF
>-|-|TRBV19|TRBJ1-5
TGTGCCAGTAGTGTAACCCGGAGATCCGATCAGCCCCAGCATTTT
CASSVTRRSDQPQHF
>-|-|TRBV9|TRBJ2-1
TGTGCCAGCAGCGTAGACGCGGGGCTCAATGAGCAGTTCTTC
CASSVDAGLNEQFF
>-|-|TRBV21-1|TRBJ2-6
TGTGCCAGCACCCGACTAGGTCCCGGCTCTGGGGCCAACGTCCTGACTTTC
CASTRLGPGSGANVLTF
>-|-|TRBV6-5|TRBJ1-3
TGTGCCAGCAGTTCGCTAGCTGCTTCTGGAAACACCATATATTTT
CASSSLAASGNTIYF
>-|-|TRBV15|TRBJ2-1
TGTGCCACCAGCAGAGATAGAGCAACCAATGAGCAGTTCTTC
CATSRDRATNEQFF
>-|-|TRBV28|TRBJ2-7
TGTGCCAGCAACCCATTGACAAATTACTACGAGCAGTACTTC
CASNPLTNYYEQYF
>-|-|TRBV4-1|TRBJ1-5
TGCGCCAGCAGCCAAGGACAGTTCAATCAGCCCCAGCATTTT
CASSQGQFNQPQHF
>few|TRBD1|TRBV5-1|TRBJ2-7
TGCGCCAGCAGCTCCCAGTTTCCCGGGACAGCCTACGAGCAGTACTTC
CASSSQFPGTAYEQYF
>-|TRBD2|TRBV4-2|TRBJ2-5
TGTGCCAGCAGCCAAGAGGGTTTTACTAGCGGGAGGTCGTACCAAGAGACCCAGTACTTC
CASSQEGFTSGRSYQETQYF
>-|TRBD2|TRBV6-5|TRBJ2-3
TGTGCCAGCAAGCGGGATCCGACAGATACGCAGTATTTT
CASKRDPTDTQYF
>once|TRBD1|TRBV6-5|TRBJ2-7
TGTGCCAGCACCACCGGGACAGGCCCCTACGAGCAGTACTTC
CASTTGTGPYEQYF
>-|-|TRBV7-8|TRBJ1-1
TGTGCCAGCAGCTCCCTGGGCCAGGGGATAATATTGGCGAACACTGAAGCTTTCTTT
CASSSLGQGIILANTEAFF
>-|-|TRBV9|TRBJ2-6
TGTGCCAGCAGTCCTCTCTCTGGGGCCAACGTCCTGACTTTC
CASSPLSGANVLTF
>-|TRBD1|TRBV3-1/TRBV3-2|TRBJ2-6
TGTGCCAGCAGCGCCATGGACAGGGGAATAGCTGGGGCCAACGTCCTGACTTTC
CASSAMDRGIAGANVLTF
>-|-|TRBV7-9|TRBJ2-5
TGTGCCAGCAGCTTTAACAGGGTTTTAGAGGAGACCCAGTACTTC
CASSFNRVLEETQYF
>medium-sized|TRBD2|TRBV19|TRBJ2-1
TGTGCCAGTAGTATCTCGAGCGGGAGCCTTAATGAGCAGTTCTTC
CASSISSGSLNEQFF
>-|-|TRBV6-5|TRBJ2-7
TGTGCCAGCAGAGGAGCGGCCAGGGAGCAGTACTTC
CASRGAAREQYF
>medium-sized|-|TRBV7-9|TRBJ2-2
TGTGCCAGCAGCCCCCCTGCAGGGGAGAACACCGGGGAGCTGTTTTTT
CASSPPAGENTGELFF
>-|-|TRBV5-4|TRBJ2-7
TGTGCCAGCAGCCGGTGGCCGGGAGAAAGGGTCGAGCAGTACTTC
CASSRWPGERVEQYF
>-|-|TRBV7-3|TRBJ2-7
TGTGCCAGCAGCTTAGTGGTGGGAGTCATTGGCGAGCAGTACTTC
CASSLVVGVIGEQYF
>-|-|TRBV5-6|TRBJ1-5
TGTGCCAGCAGCTTGGTGGCAGTTAGCAATCAGCCCCAGCATTTT
CASSLVAVSNQPQHF
>few|TRBD2|TRBV6-1|TRBJ2-7
TGTGCCAGCAGTGAAATAGCGGGAGGCGCCTACGAGCAGTACTTC
CASSEIAGGAYEQYF
>-|TRBD2|TRBV28|TRBJ2-5
TGTGCCAGCAGTTCCCTGACTAGCGGGAGTGAGACCCAGTACTTC
CASSSLTSGSETQYF
>-|TRBD2|TRBV9|TRBJ2-7
TGTGCCAGCAGCGGCGGGGAGGGAATCACCCACGAGCAGTACTTC
CASSGGEGITHEQYF
>-|TRBD1|TRBV2|TRBJ1-1
TGTGCCAGCAGTGACAGGGGGCTGGGTGTGGGGACTGAAGCTTTCTTT
CASSDRGLGVGTEAFF
>-|-|TRBV12-3/TRBV12-4|TRBJ1-5
TGTGCCAGCGGTACCGGGAGGGACCAGCCCCAGCATTTT
CASGTGRDQPQHF
>-|-|TRBV28|TRBJ2-3
TGTGCCAGCAGTTTATCCTGGGGGGACACAGATACGCAGTATTTT
CASSLSWGDTDTQYF
>-|-|TRBV3-1/TRBV3-2|TRBJ2-1
TGTGCCAGCGCGAGACAGAACAATGAGCAGTTCTTC
CASARQNNEQFF
>-|-|TRBV28|TRBJ2-7
TGTGCCAGCAGTCCCTCGGGGTGGGGAGAGCAGTACTTC
CASSPSGWGEQYF
>-|-|TRBV5-4|TRBJ2-7
TGTGCCAGCAGTTTGCAGGGTTCTTGGTCCTACGAGCAGTACTTC
CASSLQGSWSYEQYF
>-|TRBD2|TRBV5-4|TRBJ2-7
TGTGCCAGCAGCTTGGTGACGGGGGGTCCGGGTGTTCAGTACTTC
CASSLVTGGPGVQYF
>medium-sized|TRBD2|TRBV6-5|TRBJ2-1
TGTGCCAGCACTCAGACTAGCGAGGCCTACAATGAGCAGTTCTTC
CASTQTSEAYNEQFF
>-|-|TRBV19|TRBJ1-2
TGTGCCAGTAGTATTGTCCCGACAGGCAACTATGGCTACACCTTC
CASSIVPTGNYGYTF
>-|TRBD1|TRBV10-3|TRBJ1-1
TGTGCCATCGGACAGGGGTTAGCTGAAGCTTTCTTT
CAIGQGLAEAFF
>-|TRBD1|TRBV30|TRBJ1-5
TGTGCCTGGAGTGTACAGGGGGCGGTTGGCAATCAGCCCCAGCATTTT
CAWSVQGAVGNQPQHF
>-|-|TRBV5-1|TRBJ2-5
TGCGCCAGCAGCTTGGCTCTCAGGGTGGGGGAGACCCAGTACTTC
CASSLALRVGETQYF
>-|TRBD1|TRBV6-5|TRBJ1-2
TGTGCCAGCAACTCCGGGACAGGGTTTGGCTACACCTTC
CASNSGTGFGYTF
>-|-|TRBV18|TRBJ1-5
TGTGCCAGCTCACCACGAGCGGTCCTCCATCCTACCGGCAATCAGCCCCAGCATTTT
CASSPRAVLHPTGNQPQHF